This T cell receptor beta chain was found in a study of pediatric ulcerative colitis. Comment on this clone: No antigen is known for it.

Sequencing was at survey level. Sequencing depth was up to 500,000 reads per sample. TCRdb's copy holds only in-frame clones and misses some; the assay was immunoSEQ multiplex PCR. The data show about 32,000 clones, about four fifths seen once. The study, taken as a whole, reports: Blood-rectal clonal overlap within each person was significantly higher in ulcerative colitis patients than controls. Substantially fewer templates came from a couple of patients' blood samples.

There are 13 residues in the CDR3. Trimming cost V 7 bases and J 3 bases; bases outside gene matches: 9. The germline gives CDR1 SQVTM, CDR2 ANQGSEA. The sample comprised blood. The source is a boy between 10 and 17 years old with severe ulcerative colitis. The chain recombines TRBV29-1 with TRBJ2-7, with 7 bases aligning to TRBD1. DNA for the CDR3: TGCAGCGAAGGGGGCGGTAGTCACTACGAGCAGTACTTC. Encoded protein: CSEGGGSHYEQYF.